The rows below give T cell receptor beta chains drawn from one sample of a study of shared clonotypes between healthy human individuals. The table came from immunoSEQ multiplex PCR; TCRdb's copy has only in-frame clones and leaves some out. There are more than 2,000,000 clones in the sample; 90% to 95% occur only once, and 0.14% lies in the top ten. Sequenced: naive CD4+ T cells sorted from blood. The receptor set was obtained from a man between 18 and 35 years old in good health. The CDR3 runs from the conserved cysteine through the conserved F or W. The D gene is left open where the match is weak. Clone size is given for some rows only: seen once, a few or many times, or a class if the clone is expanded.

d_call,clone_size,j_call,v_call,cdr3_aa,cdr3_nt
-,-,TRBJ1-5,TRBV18,CASAPSGNSNQPQHF,TGTGCCAGCGCCCCGTCAGGGAACAGCAATCAGCCCCAGCATTTT
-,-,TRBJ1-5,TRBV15,CATSRDQRGLGQPQHF,TGTGCCACCAGCAGAGATCAGCGGGGGCTTGGGCAGCCCCAGCATTTT
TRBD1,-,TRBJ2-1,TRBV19,CASSYKTGGARHEQFF,TGTGCCAGTAGCTATAAGACAGGGGGCGCCCGTCATGAGCAGTTCTTC
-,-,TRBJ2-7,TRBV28,CASSLARTAYEQYF,TGTGCCAGCAGTTTGGCTCGGACGGCCTACGAGCAGTACTTC
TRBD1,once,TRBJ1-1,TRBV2,CANTVGQGIPAFF,TGTGCCAACACCGTAGGACAGGGGATACCAGCTTTCTTT
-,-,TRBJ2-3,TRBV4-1,CASSLTAGSTDTQYF,TGCGCCAGCAGCCTCACGGCGGGAAGCACAGATACGCAGTATTTT
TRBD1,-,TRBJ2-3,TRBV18,CASSAGQGNTDTQYF,TGTGCCAGCTCAGCCGGACAGGGGAACACAGATACGCAGTATTTT
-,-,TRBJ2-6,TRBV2,CASSRADSGANVLTF,TGTGCCAGCAGTAGGGCAGACTCTGGGGCCAACGTCCTGACTTTC
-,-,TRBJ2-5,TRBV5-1,CASSSPDRSGETQYF,TGCGCCAGCAGCTCCCCTGACAGGTCCGGAGAGACCCAGTACTTC
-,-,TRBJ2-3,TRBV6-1,CASSEVGSSTDTQYF,TGTGCCAGCAGTGAAGTGGGATCATCCACAGATACGCAGTATTTT
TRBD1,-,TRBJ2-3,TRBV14,CASNTDRTSTDTQYF,TGTGCCAGCAATACGGACAGGACCTCCACAGATACGCAGTATTTT
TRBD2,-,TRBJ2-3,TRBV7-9,CASGLAGGTDTQYF,TGTGCCAGCGGACTAGCGGGGGGGACAGATACGCAGTATTTT
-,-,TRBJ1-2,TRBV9,CASSVGGNYGYTF,TGTGCCAGCAGTGTTGGGGGGAACTATGGCTACACCTTC
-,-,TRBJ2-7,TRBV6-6,CASSSRGSGYEQYF,TGTGCCAGCAGTTCCCGGGGTAGCGGCTACGAGCAGTACTTC
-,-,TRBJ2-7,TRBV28,CASSSPGRGAYEQYF,TGTGCCAGCAGTTCACCGGGACGTGGGGCCTACGAGCAGTACTTC
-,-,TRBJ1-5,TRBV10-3,CAISDGNQPQHF,TGTGCCATCAGCGACGGCAATCAGCCCCAGCATTTT
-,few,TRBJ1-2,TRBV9,CASSVGGYGYTF,TGTGCCAGCAGCGTAGGGGGTTACGGCTACACCTTC
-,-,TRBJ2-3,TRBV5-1,CASSLDSSRADTQYF,TGCGCCAGCAGCTTGGACAGTAGTCGGGCAGATACGCAGTATTTT
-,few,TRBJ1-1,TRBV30,CAWSPDMRTEAFF,TGTGCCTGGAGTCCCGATATGCGGACTGAAGCTTTCTTT
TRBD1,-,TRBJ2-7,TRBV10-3,CAIGGQGAGEQYF,TGTGCCATCGGGGGGCAGGGGGCTGGCGAGCAGTACTTC
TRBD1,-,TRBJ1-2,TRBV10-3,CAIRPEQGNGYTF,TGTGCCATCAGACCTGAACAGGGGAATGGCTACACCTTC
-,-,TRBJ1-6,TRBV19,CASSVGAPYVNSPLHF,TGTGCCAGTAGTGTAGGGGCGCCGTATGTAAATTCACCCCTCCACTTT
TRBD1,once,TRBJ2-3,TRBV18,CASSPKGTGEMYF,TGTGCCAGCTCACCAAAAGGGACAGGGGAAATGTATTTT
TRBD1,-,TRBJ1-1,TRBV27,CASSSLDRDAFF,TGTGCCAGCAGTTCCCTTGACAGGGATGCTTTCTTT